These 26 T cell receptor beta chains originate from one sample sequenced in a study of CXCR3-negative and CXCR3-positive naive CD8 T cells (dated by TCRdb to about 2019). TCRdb shows the sequencer as NextSeq 550. The Human TCR Profiling Kit (MiLaboratory) was used to prepare UMI-labeled 5' RACE TRB cDNA libraries. Following reprocessing of the reads by TCRdb, the data hold one row per CDR3 protein sequence and no DNA is available. This sample's clone table shows 100,000 to 150,000 distinct CDR3 sequences. Approximately 0.29% of the sample goes to the ten largest clones. The sample comprised naive CXCR3- CD8+ T cells from blood. The cell subset or site label of this sample denotes: CD45RO-CCR7+CD27+CD95- naive CD8+ T cells lacking CXCR3 (TNR3-). These receptors all stem from a human donor in good health. Some clones in this sample may be carry-over from other donors' samples.

The genes are TRBV28 and TRBJ1-5; TCRdb calls TRBD1, which cannot be checked without DNA. Germline V gene data show CDR1 as MDHEN and CDR2 as SYDVKM. The CDR3 is made up of 18 amino acids. The CDR3 loop reads CASSSLDREVFYSQPQHF.

The chain combines TRBV2 with TRBJ2-1. The CDR3 sequence is 13 residues long. Per germline, CDR1 SNHLY and CDR2 FYNNEI. Here the CDR3 reads CASSRSDLDEQFF.

This CDR3 is CASSAGTSTDTQYF. The rearrangement uses TRBV6-4 and TRBJ2-3; TCRdb selects TRBD1, and the lack of DNA leaves this call unchecked. The CDR3 is 14 residues long. The germline V gene has CDR1 MRHNA and CDR2 SNTAGT.

The V call is TRBV29-1, the J call TRBJ2-3; with no DNA, the TCRdb D assignment of TRBD1 cannot be verified. Germline V gene lookup returns CDR1 SQVTM and CDR2 ANQGSEA. The CDR3 extends over 14 amino acids. CDR3 sequence: CSVQGGQKVDTQYF.

V and J are TRBV29-1 and TRBJ2-1. The CDR3 has 11 amino acids. Germline CDR1 and CDR2: SQVTM and ANQGSEA. CDR3 residues: CSVESENEQFF.

This chain connects TRBV29-1 to TRBJ2-5. This CDR3 comprises 16 residues. Germline loops: CDR1 SQVTM, CDR2 ANQGSEA. This CDR3 is CSVEDPSSRRQETQYF.

The chain recombines TRBV3-1 with TRBJ2-1; without DNA, the TCRdb call of TRBD1 cannot be checked. This CDR3 has 17 residues. CDR1 LGHDT and CDR2 YNNKEL come from the germline V gene (reference sequence). The CDR3 sequence: CASSQELRERVYNEQFF.

J is TRBJ2-2 and V is TRBV23-1; as DNA is missing, the TRBD1 call by TCRdb cannot be tested. TRBV23-1 is annotated as an ORF whose role is uncertain. The CDR3 covers 17 residues. The CDR3 protein is CASSQINRADSTGELFF.

The rearrangement links TRBV5-6 to TRBJ1-1; TCRdb indicates TRBD1, and absent DNA this call remains unverified. Per the germline V gene, CDR1 is SGHDT and CDR2 is YYEEEE. This CDR3 is built from 14 residues. The CDR3: CASSHGTGPLEAFF.

The gene calls are TRBV7-7 and TRBJ2-7; TCRdb calls TRBD2, which cannot be checked without DNA. Germline lookup yields CDR1 SSHAT and CDR2 FNYEAQ (reference sequence). The CDR3 is 14 residues long. The CDR3 region is CASSLASGSYEQYF.

The rearrangement links TRBV29-1 to TRBJ2-2; the D call from TCRdb, TRBD1, cannot be confirmed without DNA. The V gene's germline CDR1 is SQVTM and CDR2 ANQGSEA. This CDR3 has 13 residues. The CDR3 reads CSVLQGYTGELFF.

The genes are TRBV28 and TRBJ2-1; TCRdb lists TRBD2, though no DNA is available to test this call. The CDR3 is 15 residues long. The germline V gene encodes CDR1 MDHEN and CDR2 SYDVKM. The CDR3 sequence is CASSFRGERRDEQFF. Based on the CDR3 plus reference TRBV28 and TRBJ2-1, the full variable domain is DVKVTQSSRYLVKRTGEKVFLECVQDMDHENMFWYRQDPGLGLRLIYFSYDVKMKEKGDIPEGYSVSREKKERFSLILESASTNQTSMYLCASSFRGERRDEQFFGPGTRLTVL.

The chain employs TRBV29-1 and TRBJ1-1. CDR3 length: 11 amino acids. Germline lookup yields CDR1 SQVTM and CDR2 ANQGSEA. The CDR3 protein is CSVVVNTEAFF.

The V call is TRBV7-7, the J call TRBJ2-7. CDR3 size: 13 residues. Per germline, CDR1 SSHAT and CDR2 FNYEAQ (reference sequence). The CDR3 sequence is CASSLGRDYEQYF.

The gene calls are TRBV12-3 or TRBV12-4 and TRBJ1-1; TCRdb proposes TRBD1, but this gene call is untestable without DNA. CDR3 length equals 17 residues. This CDR3 is CALQQGGLDRGDTEAFF.

The J gene is TRBJ1-6, the V gene TRBV5-1. The CDR3 runs 15 residues. Germline lookup yields CDR1 SGHRS and CDR2 YFSETQ. This CDR3 is CASSGGDRGNSPLHF.

The chain carries TRBV7-9 and TRBJ2-1; as DNA is missing, the TRBD1 call by TCRdb cannot be tested. The CDR3 totals 15 residues. CDR1 is SEHNR, CDR2 FQNEAQ, per germline (reference sequence). The CDR3 protein is CASSWWGADSHEQFF.

The J gene is TRBJ1-3, the V gene TRBV9; TCRdb's assignment of TRBD1 cannot be checked, as there is no DNA. CDR1 and CDR2 (germline): SGDLS, YYNGEE. The CDR3 extends over 15 amino acids. The CDR3 loop reads CASRGEGSFGNTIYF.

J is TRBJ2-5 and V is TRBV9; checking the TCRdb D call of TRBD2 is not possible without DNA. The CDR3 has 16 amino acids. The germline gives CDR1 SGDLS, CDR2 YYNGEE. The chain's CDR3 is CASSVRTGLAAETQYF. Together with reference TRBV9 and TRBJ2-5, the CDR3 gives the full variable domain: DSGVTQTPKHLITATGQRVTLRCSPRSGDLSVYWYQQSLDQGLQFLIQYYNGEERAKGNILERFSAQQFPDLHSELNLSSLELGDSALYFCASSVRTGLAAETQYFGPGTRLLVL.

The gene calls are TRBV5-8 and TRBJ2-1; TCRdb names TRBD1, which stays unverified in the absence of DNA. The CDR3 is 14 residues long. Germline CDR1 SGHTS, CDR2 YDEGEE. The CDR3 is CASSLGGPRNEQFF.

The chain employs TRBV20-1 and TRBJ2-1; TCRdb's D call, TRBD1, is unchecked because there is no DNA. The CDR3 is made up of 14 amino acids. From germline, CDR1 is DFQATT and CDR2 SNEGSKA (reference sequence). The CDR3: CSASDRGSYNEQFF.

The rearrangement uses TRBV10-3 and TRBJ2-1; TCRdb proposes TRBD1, but this gene call is untestable without DNA. The CDR3 is made up of 14 amino acids. CDR1 and CDR2 (germline): ENHRY, SYGVKD. The chain's CDR3 is CASIRDISYNEQFF.

The genes are TRBV30 and TRBJ2-7; TCRdb's D gene call, TRBD2, goes unchecked for lack of DNA. The CDR3 extends over 12 amino acids. Germline CDR1 and CDR2: GTSNPN and SVGIG (reference sequence). The CDR3 region is CAGDSGLYEQYF.

The chain combines TRBV14 with TRBJ2-7. In germline, CDR1 is SGHDN, CDR2 FVKESK. CDR3 size: 13 residues. The CDR3 sequence: CASSQDWGNEQYF.

This rearrangement joins TRBV7-9 to TRBJ1-1; the D gene TCRdb calls, TRBD1, cannot be checked with no DNA. Germline lookup yields CDR1 SEHNR and CDR2 FQNEAQ (reference sequence). The CDR3 runs 15 residues. The CDR3 spells CASSPNRDEGTEAFF.

This sequence joins TRBV5-1 and TRBJ2-1; as DNA is missing, the TRBD1 call by TCRdb cannot be tested. Germline V gives CDR1 SGHRS, CDR2 YFSETQ. CDR3 length equals 14 residues. CDR3: CASSSWTGQDEQFF.